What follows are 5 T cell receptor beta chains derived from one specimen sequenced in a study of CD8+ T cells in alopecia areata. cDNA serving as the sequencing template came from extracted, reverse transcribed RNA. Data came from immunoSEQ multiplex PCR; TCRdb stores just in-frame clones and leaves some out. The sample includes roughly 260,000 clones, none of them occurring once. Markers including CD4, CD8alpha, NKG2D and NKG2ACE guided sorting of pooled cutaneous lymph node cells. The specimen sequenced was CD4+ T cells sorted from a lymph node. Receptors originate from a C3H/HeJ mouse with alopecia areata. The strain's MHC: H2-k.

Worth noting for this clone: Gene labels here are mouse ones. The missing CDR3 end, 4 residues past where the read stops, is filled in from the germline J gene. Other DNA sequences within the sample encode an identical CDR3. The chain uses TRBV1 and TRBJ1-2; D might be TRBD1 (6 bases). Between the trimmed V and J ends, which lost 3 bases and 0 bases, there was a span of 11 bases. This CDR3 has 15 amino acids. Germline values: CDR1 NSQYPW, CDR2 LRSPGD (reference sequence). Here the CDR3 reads CTCSAAQGSNSDYTF. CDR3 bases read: TGCACCTGCAGTGCCGCACAGGGTTCAAACTCC.

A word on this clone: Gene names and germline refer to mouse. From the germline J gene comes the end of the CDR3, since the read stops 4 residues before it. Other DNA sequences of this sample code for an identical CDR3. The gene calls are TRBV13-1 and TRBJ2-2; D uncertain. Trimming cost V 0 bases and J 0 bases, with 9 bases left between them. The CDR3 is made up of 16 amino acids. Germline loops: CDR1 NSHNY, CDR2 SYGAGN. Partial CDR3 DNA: TGTGCCAGCAGTGATGCAGGCAGAGCAAACACCGGG. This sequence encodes CASSDAGRANTG. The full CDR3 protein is CASSDAGRANTGQLYF.

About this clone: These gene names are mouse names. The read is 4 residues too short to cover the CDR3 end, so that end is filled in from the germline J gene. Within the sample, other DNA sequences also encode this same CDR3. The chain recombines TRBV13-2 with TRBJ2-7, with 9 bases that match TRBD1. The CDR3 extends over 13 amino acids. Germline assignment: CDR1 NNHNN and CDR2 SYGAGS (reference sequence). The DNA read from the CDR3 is TGTGCCAGCGGTGAGGGACAGGGAGAT. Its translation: CASGEGQGD. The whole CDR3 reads CASGEGQGDEQYF.

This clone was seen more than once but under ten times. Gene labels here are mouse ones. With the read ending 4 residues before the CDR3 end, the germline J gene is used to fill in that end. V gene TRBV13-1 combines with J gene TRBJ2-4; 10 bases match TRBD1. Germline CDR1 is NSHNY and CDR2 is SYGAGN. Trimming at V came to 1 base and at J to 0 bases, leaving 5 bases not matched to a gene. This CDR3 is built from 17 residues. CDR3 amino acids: CASSDPGQGRSQNTLYF. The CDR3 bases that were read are TGTGCCAGCAGTGATCCGGGACAGGGGAGGAGTCAAAAC.

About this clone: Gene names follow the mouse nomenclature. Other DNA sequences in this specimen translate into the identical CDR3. Incomplete CDR3 DNA: TGTGCCAGCAGTCAATAT. Translated: CASSQY. In full, the CDR3 reads CASSQYEQYF. The chain recombines TRBV19 with TRBJ2-7; D gene unclear. The CDR3 end falls 4 residues outside the read, so it is completed with the germline J gene. Germline V gene sequence: CDR1 FNHDT, CDR2 SITEND (reference sequence). This CDR3 region has 10 residues.